The rows below give T cell receptor beta chains drawn from one sample of a study of graft-versus-host responses after intestinal transplantation. Method: immunoSEQ multiplex PCR; TCRdb's copy keeps in-frame clones and lacks some. The table includes roughly 36,000 clones, about 85% detected once. Sequenced here: ileum tissue, sampled approximately 200 days after intestinal transplant. The receptor set was obtained from a human patient who received an intestinal transplant, so some T cells may come from the graft donor. Each CDR3 is given with its conserved first and last residue. The D gene is left open where the match is weak. The size of a clone is reported for some rows only, either as once, few or many, or as a class for expanded clones.

TRBJ2-7	NA	TRBV19	TRBD1	CASSIATGGYEQYF	TGTGCCAGTAGTATAGCCACAGGGGGCTACGAGCAGTACTTC
TRBJ2-5	once	TRBV7-2	TRBD2	CASSPRGGGASQTQYF	TGTGCCAGCAGCCCCAGGGGCGGGGGGGCCTCCCAGACCCAGTACTTC
TRBJ2-7	NA	TRBV11-2	TRBD1	CASSPTGGRVIREQYF	TGTGCCAGCAGCCCGACAGGGGGCAGGGTCATTCGGGAGCAGTACTTC
TRBJ1-4	once	TRBV19	TRBD1	CASNDDRANEKLFF	TGTGCCAGTAATGATGACAGGGCCAATGAAAAACTGTTTTTT
TRBJ2-1	NA	TRBV7-8	NA	CASSLNLESYNEQFF	TGTGCCAGCAGCTTAAATTTGGAGTCCTACAATGAGCAGTTCTTC
TRBJ2-7	NA	TRBV18	NA	CASSPTRTVSYEQYF	TGTGCCAGCTCACCAACTAGGACAGTCTCCTACGAGCAGTACTTC
TRBJ2-7	NA	TRBV5-1	NA	CASSLGQASYEQYF	TGCGCCAGCAGCTTGGGGCAGGCCTCCTACGAGCAGTACTTC
TRBJ1-1	NA	TRBV6-7	TRBD1	CASSYQGAKDTEAFF	TGTGCCAGCAGTTATCAGGGGGCGAAGGACACTGAAGCTTTCTTT
TRBJ2-7	NA	TRBV28	TRBD2	CASSPGLAGNPYEQYF	TGTGCCAGCAGCCCGGGACTAGCGGGAAACCCCTACGAGCAGTACTTC
TRBJ1-1	NA	TRBV19	NA	CASSTSLNTEAFF	TGTGCCAGTAGTACGTCTCTGAACACTGAAGCTTTCTTT
TRBJ2-3	few	TRBV5-5	NA	CASSVTSLTDTQYF	TGTGCCAGCAGCGTTACTAGCTTGACAGATACGCAGTATTTT
TRBJ2-7	NA	TRBV28	NA	CASMAGYSYEQYF	TGTGCCAGCATGGCAGGGTACTCCTACGAGCAGTACTTC
TRBJ2-3	NA	TRBV6-4	NA	CASSASLRAPDSTDTQYF	TGTGCCAGCAGTGCATCGCTTCGGGCCCCCGATTCCACAGATACGCAGTATTTT
TRBJ2-7	NA	TRBV6-1	NA	CASSVRGTTYEQYF	TGTGCCAGCAGTGTGAGGGGGACTACCTACGAGCAGTACTTC
TRBJ2-1	NA	TRBV19	TRBD1	CASSSPTGTYNEQFF	TGTGCCAGTAGCAGCCCGACAGGGACCTACAATGAGCAGTTCTTC
TRBJ1-1	NA	TRBV20-1	NA	CSARGRTEAFF	TGCAGTGCTAGGGGGCGGACTGAAGCTTTCTTT
TRBJ2-1	NA	TRBV7-3	NA	CASTLPGSNEQFF	TGTGCCAGCACCCTCCCGGGTTCCAATGAGCAGTTCTTC
TRBJ2-5	once	TRBV7-2	NA	CASSRGVETQYF	TGTGCCAGCAGCCGGGGAGTCGAGACCCAGTACTTC
TRBJ2-7	NA	TRBV2	TRBD1	CASSAYLRGGSSYEQYF	TGTGCCAGCAGTGCGTATTTAAGAGGGGGCAGCTCCTACGAGCAGTACTTC
TRBJ2-2	NA	TRBV29-1	NA	CSPPVGSTGELFF	TGCAGCCCCCCCGTGGGTAGCACCGGGGAGCTGTTTTTT
TRBJ1-2	NA	TRBV20-1	NA	CSARAGYGYTF	TGCAGTGCTAGAGCTGGGTATGGCTACACCTTC
TRBJ2-3	NA	TRBV7-7	TRBD1	CASSLGQGATDTQYF	TGTGCTAGCAGCTTGGGACAGGGGGCGACAGATACGCAGTATTTT
TRBJ2-5	NA	TRBV2	TRBD2	CATAGGGVWETQYF	TGTGCCACCGCGGGAGGCGGGGTCTGGGAGACCCAGTACTTC
TRBJ2-7	NA	TRBV5-8	TRBD2	CASSLGLAVLPPIYEQYF	TGTGCCAGCAGCTTGGGACTAGCGGTCCTCCCTCCCATCTACGAGCAGTACTTC
TRBJ2-3	few	TRBV9	TRBD2	CASSYRLAGPDTQYF	TGTGCCAGCAGCTACAGACTAGCGGGACCAGATACGCAGTATTTT
TRBJ2-1	NA	TRBV5-8	NA	CASSLAGKGAYNEQFF	TGTGCCAGCAGCTTGGCGGGGAAAGGGGCCTACAATGAGCAGTTCTTC
TRBJ1-1	NA	TRBV29-1	NA	CSVVSMGNTEAFF	TGCAGCGTTGTTAGCATGGGGAACACTGAAGCTTTCTTT
TRBJ1-2	NA	TRBV18	TRBD1	CASSPPARGLDGYTF	TGTGCCAGCTCACCACCGGCCAGGGGGCTGGATGGCTACACCTTC
TRBJ1-4	NA	TRBV7-9	NA	CASSLRAANEKLFF	TGTGCCAGCAGCTTACGAGCTGCAAATGAAAAACTGTTTTTT
TRBJ2-7	NA	TRBV4-2	NA	CASSQDSVSSYEQYF	TGTGCCAGCAGCCAAGATTCGGTTAGCTCCTACGAGCAGTACTTC
TRBJ1-2	NA	TRBV5-1	NA	CASSKGSVGYGYTF	TGCGCCAGCAGCAAGGGGTCCGTGGGCTATGGCTACACCTTC
TRBJ2-1	NA	TRBV7-3	TRBD2	CASSLLAGGGNEQFF	TGTGCCAGCAGCTTACTAGCGGGAGGAGGAAATGAGCAGTTCTTC
TRBJ2-2	NA	TRBV2	NA	CASRRPGYDGELFF	TGTGCCAGCAGGCGACCCGGGTACGACGGGGAGCTGTTTTTT
TRBJ2-4	NA	TRBV29-1	TRBD1	CSVEDGTATYIQYF	TGCAGCGTTGAAGATGGGACAGCGACTTACATTCAGTACTTC
TRBJ2-1	NA	TRBV11-1	NA	CASSPYRTVNEQFF	TGTGCCAGCAGCCCTTATAGGACGGTCAATGAGCAGTTCTTC
TRBJ1-1	once	TRBV27	NA	CASSHRENTEAFF	TGTGCCAGCAGTCACCGGGAAAACACTGAAGCTTTCTTT
TRBJ1-1	NA	TRBV19	NA	CASRLPFTAGDEAFF	TGTGCCAGTAGATTGCCTTTTACAGCAGGGGATGAAGCTTTCTTT
TRBJ2-1	few	TRBV6-5	NA	CASSTRSNNEQFF	TGTGCCAGCAGTACCCGAAGTAACAATGAGCAGTTCTTC
TRBJ1-2	NA	TRBV28	NA	CASSLVQWSGGYTF	TGTGCCAGCAGTCTAGTACAGTGGAGCGGGGGCTACACCTTC
TRBJ1-6	NA	TRBV5-4	NA	CASSWGGNNSPLHF	TGTGCCAGCAGCTGGGGAGGGAATAATTCACCCCTCCACTTT
TRBJ1-1	NA	TRBV11-2	TRBD1	CASSDPWTGEAFF	TGTGCCAGCAGCGATCCCTGGACAGGTGAAGCTTTCTTT
TRBJ1-5	NA	TRBV28	NA	CASSFPAGDNQPQHF	TGTGCCAGCAGTTTTCCCGCGGGGGACAATCAGCCCCAGCATTTT